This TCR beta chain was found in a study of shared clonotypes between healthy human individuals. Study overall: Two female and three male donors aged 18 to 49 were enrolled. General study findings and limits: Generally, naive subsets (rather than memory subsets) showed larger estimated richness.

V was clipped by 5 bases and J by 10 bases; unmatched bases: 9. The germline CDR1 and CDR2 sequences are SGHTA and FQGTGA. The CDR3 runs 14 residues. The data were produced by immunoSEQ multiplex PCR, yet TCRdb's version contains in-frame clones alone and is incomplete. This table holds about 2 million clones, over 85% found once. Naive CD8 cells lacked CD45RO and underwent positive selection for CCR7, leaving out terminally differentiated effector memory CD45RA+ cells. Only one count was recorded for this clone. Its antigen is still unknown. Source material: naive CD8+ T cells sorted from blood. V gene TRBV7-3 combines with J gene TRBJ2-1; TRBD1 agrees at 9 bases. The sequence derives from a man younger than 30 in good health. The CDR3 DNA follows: TGTGCCAGCAGCCCAGGGACAGGGTTGAACGAGCAGTTCTTC. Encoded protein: CASSPGTGLNEQFF.